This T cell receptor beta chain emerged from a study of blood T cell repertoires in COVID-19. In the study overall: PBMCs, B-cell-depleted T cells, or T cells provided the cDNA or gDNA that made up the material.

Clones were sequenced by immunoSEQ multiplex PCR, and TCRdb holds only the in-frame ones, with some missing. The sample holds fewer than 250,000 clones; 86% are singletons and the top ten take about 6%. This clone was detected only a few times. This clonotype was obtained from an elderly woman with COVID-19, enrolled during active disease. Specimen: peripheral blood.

CDR3: CASSSPLGYTF. CDR3 DNA sequence: TGTGCCAGCAGTTCCCCCTTGGGCTACACCTTC. The chain employs TRBV6-5 and TRBJ1-2; the D is unclear. The CDR3 is 11 amino acids. Germline assignment: CDR1 MNHEY and CDR2 SVGAGI. V was shortened by 4 bases and J by 8 bases, with 8 bases between the two germline ends.